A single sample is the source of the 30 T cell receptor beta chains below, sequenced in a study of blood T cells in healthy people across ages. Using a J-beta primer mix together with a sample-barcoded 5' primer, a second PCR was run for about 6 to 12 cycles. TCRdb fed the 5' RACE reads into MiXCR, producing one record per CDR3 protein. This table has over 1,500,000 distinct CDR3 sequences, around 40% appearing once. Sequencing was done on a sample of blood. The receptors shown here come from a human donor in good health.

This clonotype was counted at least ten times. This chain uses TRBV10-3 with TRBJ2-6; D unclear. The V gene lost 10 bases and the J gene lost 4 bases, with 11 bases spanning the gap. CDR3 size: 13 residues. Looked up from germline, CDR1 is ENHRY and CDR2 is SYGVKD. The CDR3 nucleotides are TGTGCCACCCTCTTCGGAGGGGCCAACGTCCTGACTTTC. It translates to CATLFGGANVLTF.

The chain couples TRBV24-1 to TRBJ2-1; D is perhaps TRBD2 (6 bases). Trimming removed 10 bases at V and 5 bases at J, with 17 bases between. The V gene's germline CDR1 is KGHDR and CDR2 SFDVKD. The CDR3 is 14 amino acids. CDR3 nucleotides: TGTGCCACTGAGGCGGAGGGTATCCACAATGAGCAGTTCTTC. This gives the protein CATEAEGIHNEQFF.

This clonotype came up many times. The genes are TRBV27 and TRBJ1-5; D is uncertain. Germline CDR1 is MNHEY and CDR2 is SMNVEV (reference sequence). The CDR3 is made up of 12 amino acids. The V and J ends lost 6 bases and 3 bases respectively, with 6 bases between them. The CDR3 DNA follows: TGTGCCAGCAGCTTCCTCAATCAGCCCCAGCATTTT. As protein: CASSFLNQPQHF.

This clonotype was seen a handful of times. DNA for the CDR3: TGTGCCAGCAGCCACAGATTCCAAGGGACTAGATCAGGCAATGAGCAGTTCTTC. As protein: CASSHRFQGTRSGNEQFF. The chain carries TRBV7-6 and TRBJ2-1; 8 positions match TRBD2. The germline V gene has CDR1 SGHVS and CDR2 FNYEAQ. With 5 bases clipped from V and 6 bases from J, the junction kept 18 bases outside the gene matches. The CDR3 loop spans 18 amino acids. The entire variable domain, with the rest obtained from reference TRBV7-6 and TRBJ2-1, is as follows: GAGVSQSPRYKVTKRGQDVALRCDPISGHVSLYWYRQALGQGPEFLTYFNYEAQQDKSGLPNDRFSAERPEGSISTLTIQRTEQRDSAMYRCASSHRFQGTRSGNEQFFGPGTRLTVL.

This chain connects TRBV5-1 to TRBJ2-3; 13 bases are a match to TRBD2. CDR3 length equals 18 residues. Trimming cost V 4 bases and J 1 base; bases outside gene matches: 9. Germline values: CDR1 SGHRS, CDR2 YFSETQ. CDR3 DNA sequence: TGCGCCAGCAGCCCCTCAGCAACTAGCGGGGGGGGCACAGATACGCAGTATTTT. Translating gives CASSPSATSGGGTDTQYF.

DNA of the CDR3: TGTGCCAGCAGCTCCGCCAGACAGGGGGCTTTCAACATTCAGTACTTC. This sequence encodes CASSSARQGAFNIQYF. This rearrangement joins TRBV7-9 to TRBJ2-4, with TRBD1 matching over 10 bases. Germline V gives CDR1 SEHNR, CDR2 FQNEAQ (reference sequence). The CDR3 covers 16 residues. Trimming cost V 4 bases and J 7 bases; bases outside gene matches: 10.

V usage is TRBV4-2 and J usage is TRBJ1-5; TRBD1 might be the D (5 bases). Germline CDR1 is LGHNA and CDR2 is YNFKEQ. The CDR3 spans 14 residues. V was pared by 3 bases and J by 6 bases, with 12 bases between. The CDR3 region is CASSHLGLGQPQHF. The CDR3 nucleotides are TGTGCCAGCAGCCACCTGGGACTTGGTCAGCCCCAGCATTTT.

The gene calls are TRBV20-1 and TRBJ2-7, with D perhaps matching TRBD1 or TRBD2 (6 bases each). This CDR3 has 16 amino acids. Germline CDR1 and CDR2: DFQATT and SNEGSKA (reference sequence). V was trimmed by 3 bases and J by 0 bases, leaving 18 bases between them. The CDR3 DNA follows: TGCAGTGCTAGTTCTCCACCGGGGGCCCTCTCCTACGAGCAGTACTTC. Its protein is CSASSPPGALSYEQYF.

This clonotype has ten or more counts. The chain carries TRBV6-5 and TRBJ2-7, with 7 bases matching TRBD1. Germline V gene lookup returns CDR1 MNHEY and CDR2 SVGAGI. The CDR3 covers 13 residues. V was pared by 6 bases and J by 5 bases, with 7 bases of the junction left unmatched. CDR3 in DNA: TGTGCCAGCAGCCGGGACAGTTCCAACGAGCAGTACTTC. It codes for CASSRDSSNEQYF.

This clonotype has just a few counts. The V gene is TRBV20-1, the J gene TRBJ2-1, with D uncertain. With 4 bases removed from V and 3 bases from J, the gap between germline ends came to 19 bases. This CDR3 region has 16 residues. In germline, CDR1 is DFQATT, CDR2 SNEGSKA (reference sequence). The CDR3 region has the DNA TGCAGTGCTAACCCGATGGGCTCTGGAAACTACAATGAGCAGTTCTTC. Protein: CSANPMGSGNYNEQFF.

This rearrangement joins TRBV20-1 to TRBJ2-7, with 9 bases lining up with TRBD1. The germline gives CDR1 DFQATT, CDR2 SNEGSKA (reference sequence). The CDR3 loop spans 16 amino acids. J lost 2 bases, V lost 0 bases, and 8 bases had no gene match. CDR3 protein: CSARDQSGTGTYEQYF. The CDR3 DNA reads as TGCAGTGCTAGAGATCAGAGCGGGACAGGGACCTACGAGCAGTACTTC.

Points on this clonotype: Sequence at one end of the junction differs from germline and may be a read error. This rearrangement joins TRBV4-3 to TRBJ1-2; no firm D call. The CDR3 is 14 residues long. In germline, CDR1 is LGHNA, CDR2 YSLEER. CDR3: CAGSQEGRFYGYTF. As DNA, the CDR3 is TGCGCCGGCAGCCAAGAAGGCAGGTTCTATGGCTACACCTTC.

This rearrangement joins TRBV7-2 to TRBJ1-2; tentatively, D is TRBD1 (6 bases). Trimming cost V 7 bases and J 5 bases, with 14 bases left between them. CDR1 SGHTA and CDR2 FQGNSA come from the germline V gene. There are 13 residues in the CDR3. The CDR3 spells CASNVQGRYGYTF. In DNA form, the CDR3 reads TGTGCCAGCAACGTACAGGGTCGGTATGGCTACACCTTC.

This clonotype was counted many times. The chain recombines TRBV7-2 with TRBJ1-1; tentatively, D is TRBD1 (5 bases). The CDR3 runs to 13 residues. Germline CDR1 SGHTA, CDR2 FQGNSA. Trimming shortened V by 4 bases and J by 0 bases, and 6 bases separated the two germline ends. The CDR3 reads CASSSGVNTEAFF. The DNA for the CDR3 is TGTGCCAGCAGCTCGGGGGTGAACACTGAAGCTTTCTTT.

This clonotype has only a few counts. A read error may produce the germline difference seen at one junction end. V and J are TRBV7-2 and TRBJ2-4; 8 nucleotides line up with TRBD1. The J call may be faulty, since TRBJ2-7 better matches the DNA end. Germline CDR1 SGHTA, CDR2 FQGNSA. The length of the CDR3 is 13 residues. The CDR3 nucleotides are TGTGCCGGCAGCCTGGACAGGGTCGGCGAGCAGTACTTC. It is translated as CAGSLDRVGEQYF.

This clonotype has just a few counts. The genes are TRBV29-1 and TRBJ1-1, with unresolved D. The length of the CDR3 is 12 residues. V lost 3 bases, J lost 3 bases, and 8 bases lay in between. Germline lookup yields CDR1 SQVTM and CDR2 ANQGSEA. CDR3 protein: CSVDPLHTEAFF. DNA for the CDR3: TGCAGCGTTGACCCTCTGCACACTGAAGCTTTCTTT. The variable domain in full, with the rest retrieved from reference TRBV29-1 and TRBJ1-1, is SAVISQKPSRDICQRGTSLTIQCQVDSQVTMMFWYRQQPGQSLTLIATANQGSEATYESGFVIDKFPISRPNLTFSTLTVSNMSPEDSSIYLCSVDPLHTEAFFGQGTRLTVV.

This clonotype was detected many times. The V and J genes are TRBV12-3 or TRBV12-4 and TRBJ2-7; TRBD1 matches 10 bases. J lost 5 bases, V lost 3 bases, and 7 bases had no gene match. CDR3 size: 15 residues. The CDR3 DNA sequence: TGTGCCAGCAGTTTCACCGGGACAGGGGTCGACGAGCAGTACTTC. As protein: CASSFTGTGVDEQYF.

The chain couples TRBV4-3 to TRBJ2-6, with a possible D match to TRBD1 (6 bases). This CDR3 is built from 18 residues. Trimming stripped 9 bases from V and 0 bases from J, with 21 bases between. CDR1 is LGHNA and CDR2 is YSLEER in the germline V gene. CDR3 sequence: CASTPNPGHSSGANVLTF. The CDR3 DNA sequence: TGCGCCAGTACGCCAAACCCGGGACACTCCTCTGGGGCCAACGTCCTGACTTTC.

CDR3: CASSTRDRGPDGYTF. The CDR3 DNA sequence: TGTGCCAGCAGCACCCGGGACAGGGGTCCAGATGGCTACACCTTC. The chain links TRBV3-1 to TRBJ1-2; 10 bases map to TRBD1. The CDR3 contains 15 residues. CDR1 is LGHDT, CDR2 YNNKEL, per germline (reference sequence). The ends lost 5 bases at V and 6 bases at J; junction bases unmatched: 9.

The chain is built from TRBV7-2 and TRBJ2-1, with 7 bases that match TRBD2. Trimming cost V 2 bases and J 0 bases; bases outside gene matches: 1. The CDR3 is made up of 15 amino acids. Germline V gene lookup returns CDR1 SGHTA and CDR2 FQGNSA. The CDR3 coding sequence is TGTGCCAGCAGCTTATGGACTAGCTCCTACAATGAGCAGTTCTTC. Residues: CASSLWTSSYNEQFF. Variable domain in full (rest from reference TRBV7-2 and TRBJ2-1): GAGVSQSPSNKVTEKGKDVELRCDPISGHTALYWYRQSLGQGLEFLIYFQGNSAPDKSGLPSDRFSAERTGGSVSTLTIQRTQQEDSAVYLCASSLWTSSYNEQFFGPGTRLTVL.

This CDR3 reads CSARSGVNQPQHF. CDR3 DNA: TGCAGTGCTAGGTCCGGGGTTAATCAGCCCCAGCATTTT. The chain has TRBV20-1 and TRBJ1-5; D is ambiguous. From germline, CDR1 is DFQATT and CDR2 SNEGSKA (reference sequence). V was trimmed by 3 bases and J by 4 bases, leaving 10 bases between them. The CDR3 is made up of 13 amino acids.

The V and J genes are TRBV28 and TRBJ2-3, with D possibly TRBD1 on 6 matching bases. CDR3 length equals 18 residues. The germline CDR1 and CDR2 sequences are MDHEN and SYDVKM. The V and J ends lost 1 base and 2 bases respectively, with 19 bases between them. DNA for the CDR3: TGTGCCAGCAGTTTATTATCCCCCGGACAGATCTCCACAGATACGCAGTATTTT. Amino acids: CASSLLSPGQISTDTQYF. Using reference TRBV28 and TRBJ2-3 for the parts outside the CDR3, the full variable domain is DVKVTQSSRYLVKRTGEKVFLECVQDMDHENMFWYRQDPGLGLRLIYFSYDVKMKEKGDIPEGYSVSREKKERFSLILESASTNQTSMYLCASSLLSPGQISTDTQYFGPGTRLTVL.

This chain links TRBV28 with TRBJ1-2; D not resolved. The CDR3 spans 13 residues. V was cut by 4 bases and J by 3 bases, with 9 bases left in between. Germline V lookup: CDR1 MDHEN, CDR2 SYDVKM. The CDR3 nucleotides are TGTGCCAGCAGTTCCGTTGTGGACTATGGCTACACCTTC. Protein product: CASSSVVDYGYTF.

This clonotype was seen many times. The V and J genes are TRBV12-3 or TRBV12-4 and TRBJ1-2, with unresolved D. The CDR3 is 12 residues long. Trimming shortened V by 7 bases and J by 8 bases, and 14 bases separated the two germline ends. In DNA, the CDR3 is TGTGCCAGCACTGTACTCCGGCGGGGCTACACCTTC. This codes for CASTVLRRGYTF.

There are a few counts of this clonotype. The CDR3 spells CASSLDQDRGSNQPQHF. The CDR3 nucleotides are TGTGCCAGCAGTTTAGATCAGGACAGGGGTTCCAATCAGCCCCAGCATTTT. The chain joins TRBV28 to TRBJ1-5; TRBD1 aligns across 9 bases. The junction had 8 bases not matched to a gene; V was cut back by 2 bases and J by 3 bases. Germline loops: CDR1 MDHEN, CDR2 SYDVKM. The CDR3 is 17 amino acids.

CDR3 DNA: TGCAGTGCCGAGGGATCGGGGTCAGATACGCAGTATTTT. It is translated as CSAEGSGSDTQYF. The chain joins TRBV20-1 to TRBJ2-3; D may be TRBD2 (5 bases). Germline CDR1 reads DFQATT; CDR2 reads SNEGSKA (reference sequence). The CDR3 runs to 13 residues. V was trimmed by 6 bases and J by 4 bases, leaving 14 bases between them.

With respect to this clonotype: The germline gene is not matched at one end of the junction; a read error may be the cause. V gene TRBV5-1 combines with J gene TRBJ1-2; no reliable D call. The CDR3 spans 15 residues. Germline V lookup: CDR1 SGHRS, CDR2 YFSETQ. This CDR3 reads CASSLVGSNRYGYTF. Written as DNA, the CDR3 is TGTGCCAGCAGCTTGGTGGGGAGCAATCGCTATGGCTACACCTTC.

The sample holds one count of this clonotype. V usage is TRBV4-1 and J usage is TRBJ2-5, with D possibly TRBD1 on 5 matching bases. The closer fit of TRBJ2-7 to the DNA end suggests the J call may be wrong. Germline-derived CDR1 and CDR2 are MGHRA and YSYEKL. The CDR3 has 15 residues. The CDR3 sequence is CASSQESRDRYEQYF. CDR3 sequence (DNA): TGCGCCAGCAGCCAAGAATCCAGGGATCGTTACGAGCAGTACTTC.

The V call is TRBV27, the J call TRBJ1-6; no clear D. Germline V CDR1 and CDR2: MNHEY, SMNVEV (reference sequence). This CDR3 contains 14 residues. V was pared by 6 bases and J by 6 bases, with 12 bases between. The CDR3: CASRRSPTNSPLHF. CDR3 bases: TGTGCCAGCAGGCGGTCACCTACTAATTCACCCCTCCACTTT.

Here the CDR3 reads CASSLEGSIVYEQYF. The CDR3 coding sequence is TGTGCCAGCAGCTTAGAAGGCAGTATAGTCTACGAGCAGTACTTC. The chain joins TRBV7-2 to TRBJ2-7; D uncertain. V was shortened by 1 base and J by 3 bases, with 13 bases between the two germline ends. Per the germline V gene, CDR1 is SGHTA and CDR2 is FQGNSA. This CDR3 is built from 15 residues.